This T cell receptor beta chain was identified during a study of graft-versus-host responses after intestinal transplantation. Looking at the study overall: Each recipient received anti-thymocyte globulin induction, then tacrolimus and steroids for 2 to 4 years.

Findings of the study overall: Recipient marrow contained GvH clones, some of which appeared first in ileum or blood.

This clone was observed a single time. The antigen remains unidentified. The table came from immunoSEQ multiplex PCR; TCRdb's copy has only in-frame clones and leaves some out. The top ten hold about 0.2% of the sample, which has approximately 39,000 clones, roughly 94% seen once. The CDR3 totals 15 residues. The germline gives CDR1 MNHEY, CDR2 SMNVEV (reference sequence). The V end was cut by 0 bases, the J end by 8 bases, with 16 bases between. The sequences come from unstimulated CD4+ T cells sorted from spleen or lymph node cells, collected before transplant. This receptor was obtained from a human donor who was the organ donor for an intestinal transplant. This chain joins TRBV27 and TRBJ1-2; D might be TRBD1 (5 bases). As DNA, the CDR3 is TGTGCCAGCAGTTTATCGAGGGCAAGCAGGGAGGGCTACACCTTC. Encoded protein: CASSLSRASREGYTF.